Below, 8 T cell receptor beta chains from the same sample are listed, as sequenced in a study of T cell repertoires in cytomegalovirus infection. TCRdb reprocessed the reads via MiXCR and lists one record per CDR3 protein. The sample contains 450,000 to 550,000 distinct CDR3 sequences, approximately 15% of which appear only once. The sample consisted of CD8+ T cells from PBMCs. Receptors originate from a human donor in good health (CMV status not recorded). Some clones in this sample may be carry-over from other donors' samples.

As for this clonotype: A much larger clone sits a single nucleotide away, making a read error possible. The chain has TRBV12-5 and TRBJ2-1; D gene uncertain. The V gene lost 3 bases and the J gene lost 6 bases, with 12 bases spanning the gap. CDR3 length: 14 residues. Per the germline V gene, CDR1 is LGHNT and CDR2 is FRNRAP. The CDR3: CASGFQSSTNEQFF. Written as DNA, the CDR3 is TGTGCTAGTGGTTTTCAGTCGTCGACCAATGAGCAGTTCTTC.

Turning to this clonotype: Possible read error: a much larger clone is one base away. The genes are TRBV10-3 and TRBJ1-1; 8 positions agree with TRBD1. CDR1 is ENHRY, CDR2 SYGVKD, per germline. This CDR3 comprises 15 residues. The V and J ends lost 5 bases and 0 bases, in that order; junction bases with no gene match: 5. CDR3 bases: TGTGCCATCAGTCACCAGACAGGGGTGAACACTGAAGCTTTCTTT. As protein: CAISHQTGVNTEAFF.

The chain links TRBV7-9 to TRBJ2-7, with 9 bases matching TRBD2. The CDR3 spans 15 residues. Germline assignment: CDR1 SEHNR and CDR2 FQNEAQ (reference sequence). After removal of 5 bases from V and 7 bases from J, the junction contained 12 bases not matched to a gene. CDR3 bases: TGTGCCAGCAGCCCTAGCGGGACCTCCTCAAGAGAGCAGTACTTC. It yields the protein CASSPSGTSSREQYF.

This clonotype was recorded at least ten times. V usage is TRBV7-2 and J usage is TRBJ1-1; TRBD1 agrees at 8 bases. CDR1 is SGHTA and CDR2 is FQGNSA in the germline V gene. The J segment lost 6 bases and the V segment lost 5 bases, leaving 8 bases of the junction unmatched. This CDR3 region has 14 residues. CDR3 amino acids: CASSQRQGIPEAFF. CDR3 DNA sequence: TGTGCCAGCAGCCAGCGACAGGGGATCCCTGAAGCTTTCTTT.

V usage is TRBV29-1 and J usage is TRBJ2-7, with D perhaps given as TRBD1 or TRBD2 (5 bases each). Looked up from germline, CDR1 is SQVTM and CDR2 is ANQGSEA. Trimming stripped 3 bases from V and 0 bases from J, with 15 bases between. CDR3 size: 15 residues. This CDR3 reads CSVESGGTASYEQYF. CDR3 nucleotide sequence: TGCAGCGTTGAGAGTGGTGGGACGGCCTCCTACGAGCAGTACTTC.

The sample holds many counts of this clonotype. The chain carries TRBV6-5 and TRBJ1-5; tentative D call: TRBD1 (5 bases). Deletions cut 6 bases from V and 5 bases from J, with 14 bases between. The CDR3 is 14 amino acids. Germline CDR1 is MNHEY and CDR2 is SVGAGI. In nucleotides, the CDR3 is TGTGCCAGCAGCCCGGGGCGAATGCATCAGCCCCAGCATTTT. Translating it yields CASSPGRMHQPQHF.

This clonotype was recorded a few times. The gene calls are TRBV28 and TRBJ2-1; 11 bases map to TRBD2. The germline V gene has CDR1 MDHEN and CDR2 SYDVKM. V gave up 6 bases and J gave up 2 bases; unmatched junction bases: 9. The CDR3 spans 17 residues. Here the CDR3 DNA reads TGTGCCAGCAGCACAATAGCGGGAGGGCCGACCTACAATGAGCAGTTCTTC. Amino acids: CASSTIAGGPTYNEQFF.

The chain has TRBV4-2 and TRBJ2-3; no reliable D call. The length of the CDR3 is 15 residues. CDR1 LGHNA and CDR2 YNFKEQ come from the germline V gene. V lost 0 bases and J lost 0, with 7 bases in between. CDR3 sequence: CASSQEERSTDTQYF. In DNA, the CDR3 is TGTGCCAGCAGCCAAGAAGAACGTAGCACAGATACGCAGTATTTT.